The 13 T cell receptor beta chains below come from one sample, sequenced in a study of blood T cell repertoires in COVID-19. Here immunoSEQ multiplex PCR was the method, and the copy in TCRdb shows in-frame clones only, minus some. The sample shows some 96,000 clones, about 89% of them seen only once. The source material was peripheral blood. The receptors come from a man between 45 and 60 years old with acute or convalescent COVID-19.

The CDR3 coding sequence is TGTGCCAGCAGCCCGGGAGGGGAAAGACCCGGGGAGCTGTTTTTT. Translated, it gives CASSPGGERPGELFF. V usage is TRBV5-4 and J usage is TRBJ2-2, with 8 positions matching TRBD2. Unmatched junction bases numbered 8, after V lost 4 bases and J lost 6 bases. Per the germline V gene, CDR1 is SGHNT and CDR2 is YYREEE (reference sequence). This CDR3 comprises 15 residues. Full variable domain (rest looked up from reference TRBV5-4 and TRBJ2-2): ETGVTQSPTHLIKTRGQQVTLRCSSQSGHNTVSWYQQALGQGPQFIFQYYREEENGRGNFPPRFSGLQFPNYSSELNVNALELDDSALYLCASSPGGERPGELFFGEGSRLTVL.

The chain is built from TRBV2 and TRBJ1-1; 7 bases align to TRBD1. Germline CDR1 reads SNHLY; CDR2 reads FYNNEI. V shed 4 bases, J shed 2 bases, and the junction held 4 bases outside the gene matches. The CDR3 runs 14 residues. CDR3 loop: CASSGTGVNTEAFF. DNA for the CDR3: TGTGCCAGCAGTGGAACAGGGGTTAACACTGAAGCTTTCTTT.

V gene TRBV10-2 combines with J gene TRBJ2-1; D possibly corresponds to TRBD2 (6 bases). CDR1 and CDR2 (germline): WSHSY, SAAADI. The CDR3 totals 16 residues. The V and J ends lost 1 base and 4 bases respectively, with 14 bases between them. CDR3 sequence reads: CASSELLATNYNEQFF. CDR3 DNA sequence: TGCGCCAGCAGTGAGTTACTAGCCACGAATTACAATGAGCAGTTCTTC.

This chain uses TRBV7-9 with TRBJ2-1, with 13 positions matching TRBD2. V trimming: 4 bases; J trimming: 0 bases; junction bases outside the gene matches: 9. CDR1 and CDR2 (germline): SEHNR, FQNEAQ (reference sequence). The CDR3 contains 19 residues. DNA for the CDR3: TGTGCCAGCAGCTCACTACTAGCGGGAGGGCCAGTCTCCTACAATGAGCAGTTCTTC. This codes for CASSSLLAGGPVSYNEQFF.

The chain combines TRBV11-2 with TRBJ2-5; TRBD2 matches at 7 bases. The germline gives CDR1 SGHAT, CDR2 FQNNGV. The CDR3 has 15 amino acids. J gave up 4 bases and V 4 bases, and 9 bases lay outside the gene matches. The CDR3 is CASSSGTISSETQYF. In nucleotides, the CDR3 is TGTGCCAGCAGCTCCGGGACTATATCTTCAGAGACCCAGTACTTC.

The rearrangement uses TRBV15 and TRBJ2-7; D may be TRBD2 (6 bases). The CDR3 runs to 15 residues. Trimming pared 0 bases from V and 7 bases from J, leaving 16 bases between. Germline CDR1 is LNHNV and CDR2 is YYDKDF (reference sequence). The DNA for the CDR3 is TGTGCCACCAGCAGAGATACATGGGGTAGCGGAGAGCAGTACTTC. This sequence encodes CATSRDTWGSGEQYF.

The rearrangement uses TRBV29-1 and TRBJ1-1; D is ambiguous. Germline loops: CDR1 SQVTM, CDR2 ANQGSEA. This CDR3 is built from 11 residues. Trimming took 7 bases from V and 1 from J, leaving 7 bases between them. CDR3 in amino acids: CSGQRNTEAFF. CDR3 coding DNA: TGCAGCGGACAACGGAACACTGAAGCTTTCTTT. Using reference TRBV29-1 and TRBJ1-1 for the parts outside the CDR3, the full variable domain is SAVISQKPSRDICQRGTSLTIQCQVDSQVTMMFWYRQQPGQSLTLIATANQGSEATYESGFVIDKFPISRPNLTFSTLTVSNMSPEDSSIYLCSGQRNTEAFFGQGTRLTVV.

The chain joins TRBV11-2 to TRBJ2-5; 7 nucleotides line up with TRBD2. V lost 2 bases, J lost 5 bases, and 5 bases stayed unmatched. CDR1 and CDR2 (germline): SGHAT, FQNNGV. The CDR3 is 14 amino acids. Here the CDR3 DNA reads TGTGCCAGCAGCTTATTTGGCGGGAGTGAGACCCAGTACTTC. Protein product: CASSLFGGSETQYF.

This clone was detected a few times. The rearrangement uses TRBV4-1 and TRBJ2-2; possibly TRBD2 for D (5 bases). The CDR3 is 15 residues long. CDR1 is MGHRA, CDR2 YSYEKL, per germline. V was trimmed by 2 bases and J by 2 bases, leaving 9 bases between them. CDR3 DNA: TGCGCCAGCAGCCAATCGGGGAGAAACACCGGGGAGCTGTTTTTT. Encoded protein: CASSQSGRNTGELFF.

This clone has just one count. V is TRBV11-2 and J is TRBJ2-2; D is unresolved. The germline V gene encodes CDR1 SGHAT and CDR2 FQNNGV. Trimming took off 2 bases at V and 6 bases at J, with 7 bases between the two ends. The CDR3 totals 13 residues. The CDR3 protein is CASSLRAAGELFF. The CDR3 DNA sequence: TGTGCCAGCAGCTTACGCGCGGCCGGGGAGCTGTTTTTT.

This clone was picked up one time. The CDR3 spells CSVHRGTEAFF. The CDR3 bases are TGCAGCGTTCACCGGGGGACTGAAGCTTTCTTT. This chain links TRBV29-1 with TRBJ1-1; TRBD1 might be the D (5 bases). V lost 5 bases and J 5 bases, leaving 9 bases between the germline ends. The germline V gene encodes CDR1 SQVTM and CDR2 ANQGSEA. The CDR3 has 11 residues.

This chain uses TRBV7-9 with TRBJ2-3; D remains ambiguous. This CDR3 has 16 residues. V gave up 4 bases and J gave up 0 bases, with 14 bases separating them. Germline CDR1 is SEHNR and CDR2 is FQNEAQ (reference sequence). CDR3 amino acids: CASSSLARLSTDTQYF. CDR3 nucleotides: TGTGCCAGCAGCTCGTTAGCTAGACTTAGCACAGATACGCAGTATTTT.

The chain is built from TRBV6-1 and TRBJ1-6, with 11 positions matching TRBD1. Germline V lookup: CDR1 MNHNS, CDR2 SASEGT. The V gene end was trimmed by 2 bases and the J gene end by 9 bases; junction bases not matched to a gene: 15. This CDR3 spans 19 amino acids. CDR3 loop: CASSEKPTPLGQGGSPLHF. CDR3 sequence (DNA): TGTGCCAGCAGTGAAAAACCGACCCCCCTGGGACAGGGGGGTTCACCCCTCCACTTT.